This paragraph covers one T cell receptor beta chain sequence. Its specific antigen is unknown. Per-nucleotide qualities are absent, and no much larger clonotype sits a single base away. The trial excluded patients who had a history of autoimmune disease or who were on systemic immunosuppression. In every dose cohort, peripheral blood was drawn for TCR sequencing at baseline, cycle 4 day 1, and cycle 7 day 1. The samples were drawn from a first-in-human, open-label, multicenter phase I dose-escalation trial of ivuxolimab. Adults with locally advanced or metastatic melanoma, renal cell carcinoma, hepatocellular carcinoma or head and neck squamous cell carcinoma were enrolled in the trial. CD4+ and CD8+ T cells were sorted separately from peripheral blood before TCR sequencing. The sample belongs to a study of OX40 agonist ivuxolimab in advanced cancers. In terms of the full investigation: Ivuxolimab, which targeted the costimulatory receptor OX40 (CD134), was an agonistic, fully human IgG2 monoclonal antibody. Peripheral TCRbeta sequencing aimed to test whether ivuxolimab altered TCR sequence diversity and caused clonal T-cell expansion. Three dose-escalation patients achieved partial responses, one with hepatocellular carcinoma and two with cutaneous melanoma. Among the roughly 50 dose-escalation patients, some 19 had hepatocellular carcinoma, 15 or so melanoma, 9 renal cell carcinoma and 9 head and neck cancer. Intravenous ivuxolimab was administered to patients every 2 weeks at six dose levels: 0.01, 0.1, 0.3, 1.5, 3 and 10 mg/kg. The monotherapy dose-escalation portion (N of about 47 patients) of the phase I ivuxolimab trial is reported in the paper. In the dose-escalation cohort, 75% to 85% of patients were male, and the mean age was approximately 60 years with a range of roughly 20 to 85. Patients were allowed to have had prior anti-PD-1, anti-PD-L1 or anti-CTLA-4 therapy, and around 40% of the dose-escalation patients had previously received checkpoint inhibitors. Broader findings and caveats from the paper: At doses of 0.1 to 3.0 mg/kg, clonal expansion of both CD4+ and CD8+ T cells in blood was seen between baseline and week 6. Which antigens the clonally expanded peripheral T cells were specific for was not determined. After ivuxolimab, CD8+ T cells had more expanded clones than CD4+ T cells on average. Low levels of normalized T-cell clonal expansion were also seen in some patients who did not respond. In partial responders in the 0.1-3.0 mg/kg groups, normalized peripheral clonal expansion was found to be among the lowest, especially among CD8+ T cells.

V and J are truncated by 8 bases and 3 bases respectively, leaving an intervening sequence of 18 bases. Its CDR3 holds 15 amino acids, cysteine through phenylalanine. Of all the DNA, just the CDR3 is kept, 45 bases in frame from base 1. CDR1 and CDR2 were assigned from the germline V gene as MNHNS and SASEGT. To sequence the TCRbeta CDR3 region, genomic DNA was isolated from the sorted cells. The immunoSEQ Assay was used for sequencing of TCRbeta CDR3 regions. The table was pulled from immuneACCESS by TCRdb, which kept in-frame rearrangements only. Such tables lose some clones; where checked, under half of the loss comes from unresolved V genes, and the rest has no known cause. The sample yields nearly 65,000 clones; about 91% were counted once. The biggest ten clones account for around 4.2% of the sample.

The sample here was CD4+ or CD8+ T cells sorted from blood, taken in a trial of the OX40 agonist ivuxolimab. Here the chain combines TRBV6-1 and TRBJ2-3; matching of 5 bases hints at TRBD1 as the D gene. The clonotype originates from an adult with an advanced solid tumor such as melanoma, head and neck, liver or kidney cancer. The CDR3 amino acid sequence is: CASSWGMGRTDTQYF. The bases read TGTGCCAGCTCATGGGGCATGGGTCGGACAGATACGCAGTATTTT.